The sequence of this TCR beta chain was determined in a study of blood T cell repertoires in COVID-19. Turning to the study itself: The origin of the acute and convalescent COVID-19 samples was the United States, Italy and Spain.

The table came from immunoSEQ multiplex PCR; TCRdb's copy has only in-frame clones and leaves some out. The sample includes approximately 260,000 clones, about 80% seen only once; the top ten take about 3.5%. Germline V gene sequence: CDR1 MNHEY, CDR2 SMNVEV (reference sequence). The trim removed 4 bases at V and 3 bases at J, leaving 0 bases unmatched. The CDR3 covers 13 residues. The TCR sequence derives from a man in his forties or fifties who had recovered from COVID-19. Source material: PBMCs or T cells enriched from blood (not recorded which). The chain uses TRBV27 and TRBJ2-7; TRBD1 matches at 10 bases. CDR3 in amino acids: CASSWDRGYEQYF. The DNA of the CDR3 is TGTGCCAGCAGTTGGGACAGGGGCTACGAGCAGTACTTC.